These T cell receptor beta chains were read from a single sample in a study of identical twins. TCRdb independently ran MiXCR on the 5' RACE reads; one entry per CDR3 protein. The data hold a few hundred thousand distinct CDR3 sequences, with 12% to 15% observed a single time. The sample also formed part of further work on yellow fever vaccine responses in identical twins.

What was sequenced was CD4+ T cells sorted from blood. The origin of the receptors is a woman under 30 in good health. CDR3s include the opening cysteine and the closing phenylalanine or tryptophan. A D gene is named only where the DNA matches it firmly. Size values are once, few and many counts, or a class for expanded clones, and some rows have none.

D: NA
J: TRBJ1-1
V: TRBV29-1
size: once
CDR3: CSTRGDMNTEAFF
DNA: TGCAGCACCCGCGGCGATATGAACACTGAAGCTTTCTTT

D: NA
J: TRBJ1-1
V: TRBV7-9
size: many
CDR3: CASSGKRGGFTEAFF
DNA: TGTGCCAGCAGTGGAAAAAGGGGCGGGTTCACTGAAGCTTTCTTT

D: TRBD2
J: TRBJ2-3
V: TRBV2
size: few
CDR3: CASSPPATSRLRDTQYF
DNA: TGTGCCAGCAGCCCCCCCGCGACTAGCCGCTTGCGGGATACGCAGTATTTT

D: NA
J: TRBJ1-1
V: TRBV6-5
size: many
CDR3: CASSYSRGMNTEAFF
DNA: TGTGCCAGCAGTTACTCTAGGGGCATGAACACTGAAGCTTTCTTT

D: NA
J: TRBJ2-5
V: TRBV5-1
size: few
CDR3: CASSKTVQETQYF
DNA: TGCGCCAGCAGCAAGACGGTCCAAGAGACCCAGTACTTC

D: NA
J: TRBJ2-1
V: TRBV12-2
size: few
CDR3: CASRLAPPLQQKYNEQFF
DNA: TGTGCAAGTCGCTTAGCTCCACCCTTACAACAAAAATACAATGAGCAGTTCTTC

D: NA
J: TRBJ2-7
V: TRBV7-9
size: NA
CDR3: CASSLVGPSSYEQYF
DNA: TGTGCCAGCAGCTTAGTAGGGCCCAGCTCCTACGAGCAGTACTTC

D: TRBD2
J: TRBJ2-7
V: TRBV7-9
size: few
CDR3: CASSPLAGIEQYF
DNA: TGTGCCAGCAGTCCCCTAGCGGGAATCGAGCAGTACTTC

D: NA
J: TRBJ1-1
V: TRBV28
size: once
CDR3: CASSFFGFEAFF
DNA: TGTGCCAGCAGTTTTTTCGGGTTTGAAGCTTTCTTT

D: TRBD2
J: TRBJ2-1
V: TRBV5-4
size: few
CDR3: CATASGGGSYNEQFF
DNA: TGTGCCACCGCGTCGGGCGGGGGCTCCTACAATGAGCAGTTCTTC

D: NA
J: TRBJ1-5
V: TRBV5-1
size: few
CDR3: CASSLAGVLGQPQHF
DNA: TGCGCCAGCAGCTTGGCAGGGGTGTTAGGTCAGCCCCAGCATTTT

D: TRBD2
J: TRBJ2-6
V: TRBV10-3
size: NA
CDR3: CAISESTRGAGANVLTF
DNA: TGTGCCATCAGTGAGTCGACTCGGGGGGCTGGGGCCAACGTCCTGACTTTC

D: TRBD2
J: TRBJ2-2
V: TRBV5-1
size: NA
CDR3: CASRTSGDTGELFF
DNA: TGCGCCAGTCGGACTAGCGGGGACACCGGGGAGCTGTTTTTT

D: TRBD1
J: TRBJ2-3
V: TRBV5-1
size: NA
CDR3: CASDQTGARTDTQYF
DNA: TGCGCCAGCGACCAGACAGGGGCAAGGACTGATACGCAGTATTTT

D: TRBD2
J: TRBJ2-7
V: TRBV11-2
size: NA
CDR3: CASSQPGGPYEQYF
DNA: TGTGCCAGCAGCCAGCCGGGGGGTCCCTACGAGCAGTACTTC

D: NA
J: TRBJ2-5
V: TRBV27
size: NA
CDR3: CASPLRAQEETQYF
DNA: TGTGCCAGCCCCCTCCGGGCCCAAGAAGAGACCCAGTACTTC

D: NA
J: TRBJ2-1
V: TRBV3-1
size: few
CDR3: CASSQTASSYNEQFF
DNA: TGTGCCAGCAGCCAGACGGCTAGCTCCTACAATGAGCAGTTCTTC

D: NA
J: TRBJ1-4
V: TRBV6-1
size: many
CDR3: CASSEKLLGGEKLFF
DNA: TGTGCCAGCAGTGAAAAGCTCCTCGGTGGTGAAAAACTGTTTTTT